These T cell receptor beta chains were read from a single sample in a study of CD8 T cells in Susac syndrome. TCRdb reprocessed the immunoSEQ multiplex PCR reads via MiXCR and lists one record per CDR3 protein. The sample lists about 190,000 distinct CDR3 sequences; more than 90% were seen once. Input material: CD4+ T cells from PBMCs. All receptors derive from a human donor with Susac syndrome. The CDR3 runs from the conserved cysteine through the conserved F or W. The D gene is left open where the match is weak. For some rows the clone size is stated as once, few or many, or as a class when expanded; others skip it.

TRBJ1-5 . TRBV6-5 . CASKLTGPNQPQHF TGTGCCAGCAAGCTTACAGGACCCAATCAGCCCCAGCATTTT
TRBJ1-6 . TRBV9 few CASSVEGTGNSPLHF TGTGCCAGCAGCGTAGAAGGGACGGGGAATTCACCCCTCCACTTT
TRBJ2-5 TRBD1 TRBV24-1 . CATSDRTGSVETQYF TGTGCCACCAGTGATCGGACAGGGTCGGTAGAGACCCAGTACTTC
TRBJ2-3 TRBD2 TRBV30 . CAWSGSSSGGTDTQYF TGTGCCTGGAGTGGGTCCTCCAGCGGGGGCACAGATACGCAGTATTTT
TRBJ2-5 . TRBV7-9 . CASSFLGALETQYF TGTGCCAGCAGTTTCCTTGGCGCCTTAGAGACCCAGTACTTC
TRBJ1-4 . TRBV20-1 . CSASRDGGNEKLFF TGCAGTGCTAGCCGGGACGGTGGGAATGAAAAACTGTTTTTT
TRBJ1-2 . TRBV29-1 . CSVLQGSANYGYTF TGCAGCGTCCTACAGGGTTCAGCTAACTATGGCTACACCTTC
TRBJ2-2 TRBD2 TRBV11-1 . CASSLGTSGGHTGELFF TGTGCCAGCAGCTTAGGAACTAGCGGGGGACACACCGGGGAGCTGTTTTTT
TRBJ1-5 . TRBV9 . CASSVGSHNQPQHF TGTGCCAGCAGCGTCGGGTCTCACAATCAGCCCCAGCATTTT
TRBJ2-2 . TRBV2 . CASRGTVNGGELFF TGTGCCAGCAGGGGGACCGTGAACGGGGGGGAGCTGTTTTTT
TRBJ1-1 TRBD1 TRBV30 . CAWSVGRTGGTEAFF TGTGCCTGGAGTGTAGGGAGGACAGGGGGCACTGAAGCTTTCTTT
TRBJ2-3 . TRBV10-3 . CAISDPFGDTQYF TGTGCCATCAGTGACCCATTTGGGGATACGCAGTATTTT
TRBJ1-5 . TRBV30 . CAWSYDSNQPQHF TGTGCCTGGAGTTACGACAGCAATCAGCCCCAGCATTTT
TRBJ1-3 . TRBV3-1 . CASSQERSSGNTIYF TGTGCCAGCAGCCAAGAGAGGAGCTCTGGAAACACCATATATTTT
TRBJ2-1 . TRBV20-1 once CSAIIQGDEQFF TGCAGTGCTATCATCCAGGGCGATGAGCAGTTCTTC
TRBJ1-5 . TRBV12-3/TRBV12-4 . CASSFATANQPQHF TGTGCCAGCAGTTTCGCGACCGCGAATCAGCCCCAGCATTTT
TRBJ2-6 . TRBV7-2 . CASSRYSGANVLTF TGTGCCAGCAGCCGCTACTCTGGGGCCAACGTCCTGACTTTC
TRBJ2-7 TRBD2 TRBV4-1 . CASSQLASGASYEQYF TGCGCCAGCAGCCAACTCGCTAGCGGGGCCTCCTACGAGCAGTACTTC
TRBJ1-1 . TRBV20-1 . CSAISTGDAEAFF TGCAGTGCTATCAGCACCGGGGACGCTGAAGCTTTCTTT
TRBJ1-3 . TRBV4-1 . CASSQDDRWEGNTIYF TGCGCCAGCAGCCAAGATGATAGGTGGGAAGGAAACACCATATATTTT
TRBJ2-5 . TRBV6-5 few CASSYSGETQYF TGTGCCAGCAGTTACTCGGGTGAGACCCAGTACTTC
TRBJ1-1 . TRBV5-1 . CASSSLGQSTEAFF TGCGCCAGCAGCTCCCTCGGACAATCCACTGAAGCTTTCTTT
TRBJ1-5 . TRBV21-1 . CASSNHRDDQPQHF TGTGCCAGCAGCAACCACAGGGACGATCAGCCCCAGCATTTT
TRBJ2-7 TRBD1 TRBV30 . CALKTGAHYEQYF TGTGCCTTGAAGACAGGGGCACACTACGAGCAGTACTTC
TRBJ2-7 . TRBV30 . CAWSVGLLSYEQYF TGTGCCTGGAGTGTTGGACTCCTATCCTACGAGCAGTACTTC
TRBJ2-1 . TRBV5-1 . CASSQDSPFYNEQFF TGCGCCAGCAGCCAGGACAGCCCGTTCTACAATGAGCAGTTCTTC